The 6 T cell receptor beta chains below come from one sample, sequenced in a study of T-cell reconstitution after alpha-beta-depleted transplantation in children. Using unique molecular identifiers, the investigators prepared the TCRbeta library. MiXCR, run by TCRdb on the PCR reads, gives a single entry per CDR3 protein. Of about 980,000 distinct CDR3 sequences listed, around 30% are singletons. The sample was PBMCs, mostly from graft donor cells, taken 360 days after TCRalphabeta/CD19-depleted stem cell transplant. These TCRs come from a boy in the first two years of life who had a stem cell transplant for SCID, so the T cells may come from the graft donor.

This rearrangement joins TRBV7-8 to TRBJ2-7, with TRBD2 as a possible D gene (5 bases). The V end lost 2 bases, the J end lost 3 bases, and 11 bases lay between the germline ends. CDR1 is SGHVS, CDR2 FQNEAQ, per germline. The CDR3 extends over 14 amino acids. In DNA, the CDR3 is TGTGCCAGCAGCTTACGGGATCCCCTCTACGAGCAGTACTTC. It translates to CASSLRDPLYEQYF.

The sample holds a few counts of this clonotype. The J gene is TRBJ2-7, the V gene TRBV28, with D possibly called TRBD1 or TRBD2 (5 bases each). CDR1 and CDR2 (germline): MDHEN, SYDVKM. This CDR3 has 14 amino acids. V was shortened by 7 bases and J by 1 base, with 14 bases between the two germline ends. The CDR3 DNA follows: TGTGCCAGCACCCCAGGGCCGGGGTCCTACGAGCAGTACTTC. Its translation is CASTPGPGSYEQYF.

There are a few counts of this clonotype. This chain joins TRBV12-3 or TRBV12-4 and TRBJ2-5, with 7 nucleotides matching TRBD1. With V trimmed by 4 bases and J by 5 bases, 10 bases remained unmatched. The length of the CDR3 is 15 residues. The CDR3 loop reads CASSSQGGRGETQYF. CDR3 DNA: TGTGCCAGCAGTTCCCAGGGTGGCAGGGGGGAGACCCAGTACTTC.

The rearrangement joins TRBV7-6 to TRBJ1-2; 9 nucleotides line up with TRBD1. The germline CDR1 and CDR2 sequences are SGHVS and FNYEAQ. J was trimmed by 0 bases and V by 4 bases; bases with no gene match: 6. CDR3 length equals 16 residues. CDR3 nucleotides: TGTGCCAGCAGCTCCGGGACAGGGACCACTAACTATGGCTACACCTTC. Protein product: CASSSGTGTTNYGYTF. Looking up the rest from reference TRBV7-6 and TRBJ1-2 gives the full variable domain: GAGVSQSPRYKVTKRGQDVALRCDPISGHVSLYWYRQALGQGPEFLTYFNYEAQQDKSGLPNDRFSAERPEGSISTLTIQRTEQRDSAMYRCASSSGTGTTNYGYTFGSGTRLTVV.

The genes are TRBV28 and TRBJ2-7; TRBD1 is a possible D gene (5 bases). The CDR3 is 14 residues long. Germline V lookup: CDR1 MDHEN, CDR2 SYDVKM. With 8 bases removed from V and 8 bases from J, the gap between germline ends came to 22 bases. The CDR3 spells CASQATVDLRKQYF. The CDR3 DNA sequence: TGTGCCAGCCAGGCGACAGTAGATTTACGGAAGCAGTACTTC.

The chain uses TRBV10-3 and TRBJ2-7; D is ambiguous. The CDR3 consists of 14 residues. V dropped 8 bases and J dropped 7 bases, with 21 bases sitting between them. Germline assignment: CDR1 ENHRY and CDR2 SYGVKD. The CDR3 protein is CAISFSGVTREQYF. For the CDR3, the DNA is TGTGCCATCTCCTTCTCAGGTGTTACAAGGGAGCAGTACTTC.